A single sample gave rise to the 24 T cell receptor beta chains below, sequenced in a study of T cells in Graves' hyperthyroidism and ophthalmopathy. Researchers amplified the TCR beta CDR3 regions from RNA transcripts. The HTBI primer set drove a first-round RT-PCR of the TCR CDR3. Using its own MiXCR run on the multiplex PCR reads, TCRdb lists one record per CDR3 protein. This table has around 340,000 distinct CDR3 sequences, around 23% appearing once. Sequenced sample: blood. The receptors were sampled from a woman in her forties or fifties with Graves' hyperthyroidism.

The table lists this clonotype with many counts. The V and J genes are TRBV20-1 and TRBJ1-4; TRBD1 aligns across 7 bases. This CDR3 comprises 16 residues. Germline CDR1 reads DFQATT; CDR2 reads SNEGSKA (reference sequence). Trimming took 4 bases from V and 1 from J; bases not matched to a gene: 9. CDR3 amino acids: CSATALQGLTNEKLFF. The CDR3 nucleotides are TGCAGTGCTACAGCGTTACAGGGGTTAACTAATGAAAAACTGTTTTTT.

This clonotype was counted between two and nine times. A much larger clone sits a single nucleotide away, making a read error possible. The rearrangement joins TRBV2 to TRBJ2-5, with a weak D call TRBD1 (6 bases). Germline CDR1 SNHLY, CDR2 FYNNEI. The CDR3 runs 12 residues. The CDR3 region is CASSNRVEAQYF. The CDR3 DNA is TGTGCCAGCAGTAACAGGGTAGAGGCCCAGTACTTC.

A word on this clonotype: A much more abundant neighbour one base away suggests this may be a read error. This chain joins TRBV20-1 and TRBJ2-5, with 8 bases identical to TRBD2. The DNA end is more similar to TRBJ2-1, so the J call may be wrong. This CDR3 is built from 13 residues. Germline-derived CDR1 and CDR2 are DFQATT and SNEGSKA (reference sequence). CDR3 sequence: CSASGTRVETQFF. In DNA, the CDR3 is TGCAGTGCGAGCGGGACTAGAGTAGAGACCCAGTTCTTC.

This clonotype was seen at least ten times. The CDR3 loop reads CASTTGTKYNEQFF. The CDR3 DNA is TGTGCCAGCACCACAGGGACTAAATACAATGAGCAGTTCTTC. V gene TRBV6-2 or TRBV6-3 combines with J gene TRBJ2-1, with a weak D call TRBD2 (7 bases). This CDR3 has 14 amino acids. V lost 7 bases and J lost 4, with 14 bases in between. Germline lookup yields CDR1 MNHEY and CDR2 SVGEGT.

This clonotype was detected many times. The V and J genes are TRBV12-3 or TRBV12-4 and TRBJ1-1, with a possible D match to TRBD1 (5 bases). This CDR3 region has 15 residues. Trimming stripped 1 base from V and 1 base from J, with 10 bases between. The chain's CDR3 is CASSLGSGWNTEAFF. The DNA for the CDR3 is TGTGCCAGCAGTTTAGGGTCAGGGTGGAACACTGAAGCTTTCTTT.

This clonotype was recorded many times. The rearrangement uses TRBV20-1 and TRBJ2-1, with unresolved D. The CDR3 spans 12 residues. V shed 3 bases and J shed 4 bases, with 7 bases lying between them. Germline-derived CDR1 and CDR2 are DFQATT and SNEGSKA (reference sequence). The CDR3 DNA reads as TGCAGTGCTAGGCACTCGTACAATGAGCAGTTCTTC. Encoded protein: CSARHSYNEQFF.

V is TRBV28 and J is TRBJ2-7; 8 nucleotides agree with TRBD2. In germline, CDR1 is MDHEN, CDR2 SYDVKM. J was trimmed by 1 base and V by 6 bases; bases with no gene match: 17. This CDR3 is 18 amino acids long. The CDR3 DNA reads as TGTGCCAGCAGGTGGGCCAGGGGATCGGCTAGCGGGTCCTACGAGCAGTACTTC. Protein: CASRWARGSASGSYEQYF.

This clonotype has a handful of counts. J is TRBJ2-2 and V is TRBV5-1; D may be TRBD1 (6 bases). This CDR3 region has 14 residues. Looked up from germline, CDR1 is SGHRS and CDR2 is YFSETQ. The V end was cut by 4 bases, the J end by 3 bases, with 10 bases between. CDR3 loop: CASSRDKDTGELFF. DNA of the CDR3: TGCGCCAGCAGCCGGGACAAGGACACCGGGGAGCTGTTTTTT. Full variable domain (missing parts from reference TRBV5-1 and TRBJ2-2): KAGVTQTPRYLIKTRGQQVTLSCSPISGHRSVSWYQQTPGQGLQFLFEYFSETQRNKGNFPGRFSGRQFSNSRSEMNVSTLELGDSALYLCASSRDKDTGELFFGEGSRLTVL.

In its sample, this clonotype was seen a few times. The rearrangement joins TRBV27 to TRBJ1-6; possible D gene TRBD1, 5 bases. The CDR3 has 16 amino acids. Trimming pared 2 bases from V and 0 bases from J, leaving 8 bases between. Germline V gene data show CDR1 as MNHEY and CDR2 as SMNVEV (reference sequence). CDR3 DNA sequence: TGTGCCAGCAGTTTAAAGGGGTTCTCCTATAATTCACCCCTCCACTTT. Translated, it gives CASSLKGFSYNSPLHF.

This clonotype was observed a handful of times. This CDR3 is CASRGFGELFF. As DNA, the CDR3 is TGTGCCAGCAGGGGGTTCGGGGAGCTGTTTTTT. The rearrangement links TRBV28 to TRBJ2-2, with unresolved D. This CDR3 has 11 residues. Germline CDR1 reads MDHEN; CDR2 reads SYDVKM. The V end lost 6 bases, the J end lost 7 bases, and 6 bases lay between the germline ends.

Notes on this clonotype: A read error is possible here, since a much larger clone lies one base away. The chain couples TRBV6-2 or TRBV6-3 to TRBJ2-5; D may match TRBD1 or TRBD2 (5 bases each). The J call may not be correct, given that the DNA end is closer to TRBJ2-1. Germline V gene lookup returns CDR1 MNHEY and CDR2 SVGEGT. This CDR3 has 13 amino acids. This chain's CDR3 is CASSVQVGETQFF. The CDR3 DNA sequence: TGTGCCAGCAGTGTACAGGTGGGAGAGACCCAGTTCTTC.

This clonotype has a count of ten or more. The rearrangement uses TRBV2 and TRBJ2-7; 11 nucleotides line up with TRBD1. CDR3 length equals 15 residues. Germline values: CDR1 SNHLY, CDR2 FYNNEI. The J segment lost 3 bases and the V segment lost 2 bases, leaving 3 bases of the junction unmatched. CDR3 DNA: TGTGCCAGCAGTGAATCCGGGACAGGGGGCTACGAGCAGTACTTC. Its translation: CASSESGTGGYEQYF.

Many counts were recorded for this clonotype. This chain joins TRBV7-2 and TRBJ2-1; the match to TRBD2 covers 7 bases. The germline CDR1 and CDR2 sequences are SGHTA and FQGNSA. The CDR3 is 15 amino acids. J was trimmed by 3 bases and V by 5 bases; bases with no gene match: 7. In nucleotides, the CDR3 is TGTGCCAGCAGCAAGCGGCAGCGGGACTACAATGAGCAGTTCTTC. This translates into CASSKRQRDYNEQFF. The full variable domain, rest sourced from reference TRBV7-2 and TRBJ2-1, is GAGVSQSPSNKVTEKGKDVELRCDPISGHTALYWYRQSLGQGLEFLIYFQGNSAPDKSGLPSDRFSAERTGGSVSTLTIQRTQQEDSAVYLCASSKRQRDYNEQFFGPGTRLTVL.

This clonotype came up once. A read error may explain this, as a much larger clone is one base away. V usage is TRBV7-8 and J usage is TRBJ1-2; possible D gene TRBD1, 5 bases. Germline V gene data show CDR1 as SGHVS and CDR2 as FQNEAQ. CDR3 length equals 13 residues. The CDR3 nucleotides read TGTGCCAGCGGCTTAGGGGCAGGCTATGGCTACACCTTC. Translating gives CASGLGAGYGYTF.

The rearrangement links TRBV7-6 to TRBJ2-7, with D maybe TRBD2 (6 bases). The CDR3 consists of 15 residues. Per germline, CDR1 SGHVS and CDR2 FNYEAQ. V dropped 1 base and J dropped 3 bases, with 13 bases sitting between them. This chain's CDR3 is CASSLGSGSNYEQYF. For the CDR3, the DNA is TGTGCCAGCAGCTTAGGCTCCGGGAGTAACTACGAGCAGTACTTC.

Here the CDR3 reads CSAIPRGLAGVVDTQYF. The CDR3 DNA follows: TGCAGTGCCATCCCCCGGGGACTAGCGGGTGTAGTAGATACGCAGTATTTT. The chain is built from TRBV20-1 and TRBJ2-3, with 12 positions matching TRBD2. The CDR3 has 17 residues. The trim removed 6 bases at V and 5 bases at J, leaving 15 bases unmatched. Germline V gives CDR1 DFQATT, CDR2 SNEGSKA (reference sequence).

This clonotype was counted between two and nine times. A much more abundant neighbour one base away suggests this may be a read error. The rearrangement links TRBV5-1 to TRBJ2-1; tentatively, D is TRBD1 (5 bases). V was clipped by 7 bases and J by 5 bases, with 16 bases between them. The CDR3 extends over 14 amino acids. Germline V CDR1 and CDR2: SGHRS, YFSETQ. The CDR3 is CASRQQEGDNEQFF. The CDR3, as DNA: TGCGCCAGCCGACAGCAGGAAGGGGACAATGAGCAGTTCTTC.

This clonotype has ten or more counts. The CDR3 region has the DNA TGTGCCAGCAGTGTCGGGACTAGCGGGAGAGCCACAGATACGCAGTATTTT. Translating it yields CASSVGTSGRATDTQYF. The rearrangement links TRBV2 to TRBJ2-3; 14 bases fit TRBD2. Germline CDR1 and CDR2: SNHLY and FYNNEI. CDR3 length equals 17 residues. V was pared by 4 bases and J by 2 bases, with 5 bases of the junction left unmatched.

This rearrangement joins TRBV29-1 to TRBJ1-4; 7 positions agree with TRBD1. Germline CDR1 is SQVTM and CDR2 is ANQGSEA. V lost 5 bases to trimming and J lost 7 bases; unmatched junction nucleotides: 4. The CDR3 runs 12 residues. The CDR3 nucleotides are TGCAGCGTTATAGGGGGCCGTGAAAAACTGTTTTTT. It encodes CSVIGGREKLFF.

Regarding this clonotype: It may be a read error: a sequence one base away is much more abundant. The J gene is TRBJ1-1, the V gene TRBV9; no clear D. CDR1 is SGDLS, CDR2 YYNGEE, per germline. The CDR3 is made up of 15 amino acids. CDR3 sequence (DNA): TGTGCCAACAGCTCCCAACTAGACACAAACACTGAAGCTTTCTTT. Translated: CANSSQLDTNTEAFF.

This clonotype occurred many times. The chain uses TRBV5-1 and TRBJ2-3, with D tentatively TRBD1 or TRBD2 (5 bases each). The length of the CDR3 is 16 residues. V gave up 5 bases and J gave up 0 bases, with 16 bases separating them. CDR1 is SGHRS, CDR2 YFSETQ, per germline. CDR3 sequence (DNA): TGCGCCAGCAGTCTTGGGGGTTCGTCTAGCACAGATACGCAGTATTTT. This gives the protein CASSLGGSSSTDTQYF.

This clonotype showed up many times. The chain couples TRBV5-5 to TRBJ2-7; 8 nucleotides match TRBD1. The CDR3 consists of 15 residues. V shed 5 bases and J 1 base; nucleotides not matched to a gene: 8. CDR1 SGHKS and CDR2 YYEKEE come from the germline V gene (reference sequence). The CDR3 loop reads CASRKDRVSSYEQYF. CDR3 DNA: TGTGCCAGCAGGAAGGACAGGGTTAGTTCCTACGAGCAGTACTTC.

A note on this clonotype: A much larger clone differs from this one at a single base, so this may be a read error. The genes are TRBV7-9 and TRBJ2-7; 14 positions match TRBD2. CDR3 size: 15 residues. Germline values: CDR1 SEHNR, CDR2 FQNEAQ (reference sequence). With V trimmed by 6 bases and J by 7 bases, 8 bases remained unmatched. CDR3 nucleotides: TGTGCCAGCAGGGCTATGGGACTAGCGGGAGATGAGCAGTACTTC. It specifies CASRAMGLAGDEQYF.

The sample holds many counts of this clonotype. CDR3 in amino acids: CASSLLAGASYEQYF. DNA of the CDR3: TGTGCCAGCAGTCTACTAGCGGGAGCTAGCTACGAGCAGTACTTC. The chain has TRBV27 and TRBJ2-7, with TRBD2 identical over 11 bases. V was clipped by 5 bases and J by 3 bases; unmatched bases: 6. CDR1 MNHEY and CDR2 SMNVEV come from the germline V gene (reference sequence). The CDR3 is 15 residues long.